Below, 3 T cell receptor beta chains from the same sample are listed, as sequenced in a study of blood T cell repertoires in COVID-19. Method: immunoSEQ multiplex PCR; TCRdb's copy keeps in-frame clones and lacks some. The data contain 100,000 to 120,000 clones, 76% of them singletons. Sequencing was performed on peripheral blood. The receptors were sampled from an elderly woman with acute or convalescent COVID-19.

This sequence joins TRBV6-5 and TRBJ1-1; the match to TRBD1 covers 11 bases. The germline V gene encodes CDR1 MNHEY and CDR2 SVGAGI. The CDR3 loop spans 15 amino acids. V gave up 6 bases and J gave up 4 bases; unmatched junction bases: 7. CDR3 residues: CASRPSGTGGTEAFF. The CDR3 nucleotides are TGTGCCAGCAGGCCCAGTGGGACAGGGGGCACTGAAGCTTTCTTT.

The chain joins TRBV6-2 or TRBV6-3 to TRBJ1-2; 8 nucleotides agree with TRBD1. The CDR3 loop spans 14 amino acids. Germline trimming cut 0 bases from V and 4 bases from J; bases unmatched to any gene: 1. Germline V gene data show CDR1 as MNHEY and CDR2 as SVGEGT. CDR3 in DNA: TGTGCCAGCAGTTACTCTCAGGGGGCCTATGGCTACACCTTC. It translates to CASSYSQGAYGYTF.

This CDR3 reads CASSYVRASGSNEQFF. The CDR3 nucleotides are TGTGCCAGCAGTTACGTCCGGGCTAGCGGGAGCAATGAGCAGTTCTTC. The genes are TRBV6-2 or TRBV6-3 and TRBJ2-1; 10 bases map to TRBD2. CDR1 and CDR2 (germline): MNHEY, SVGEGT. The CDR3 totals 16 residues. The junction had 7 bases not matched to a gene; V was cut back by 2 bases and J by 6 bases.